The clone carrying this T cell receptor beta chain was seen ten or more times. As yet, its antigen is unknown. These data are taken from a study of T cells in Graves' hyperthyroidism and ophthalmopathy. Study-level points and caveats: A median roughly six months before onset, the model predicted ophthalmopathy.

Amplified TCR beta CDR3 regions came from RNA transcripts. The HTBI primer set served for first-round RT-PCR of the TCR CDR3. From the multiplex PCR reads, TCRdb called clonotypes with MiXCR, one entry per CDR3 protein. The sample has approximately 520,000 distinct CDR3 sequences, around a quarter seen once; the top ten hold around 11%. From germline, CDR1 is SGHAT and CDR2 FQNNGV. The CDR3 runs to 15 residues. J was trimmed by 7 bases and V by 5 bases; bases with no gene match: 10. For ophthalmopathy patients, the Clinical Activity Score was at least 3 and the NOSPECS grade at least 4; duration was under 3 months. Patients having uncontrolled infection, another autoimmune disease, pregnancy or lactation were not included.

The chain recombines TRBV11-2 with TRBJ1-2; 10 nucleotides align to TRBD1. Sequenced: blood. The receptor's source is a woman aged 25 to 45 with Graves' ophthalmopathy. The CDR3 nucleotides are TGTGCCAGCAGCCCACGGACAGGGGGTAGCGGTGGCTACACCTTC. Its protein product is CASSPRTGGSGGYTF.